The rows below give T cell receptor beta chains drawn from one sample of a study of shared clonotypes between healthy human individuals. Produced via immunoSEQ multiplex PCR; TCRdb's table is partial and in-frame only. The sample holds 400,000 to 500,000 clones, about three quarters seen once. The source material was PBMCs. All receptors come from a woman aged 40-49 years in good health. Some clones in this sample may be carry-over from other donors' samples. CDR3s include the opening cysteine and the closing phenylalanine or tryptophan. Each record gives: J gene, V gene, clone size, D gene, CDR3 length, CDR3 DNA, CDR3 protein. The D gene is left open where the match is weak. Clone size is not always given. Where it is, it says once, few, many or a class for expanded clones.

>TRBJ2-7|TRBV6-5|-|-|13
TGTGCCAGCAGTTACGAGGGAGTGGACGAGCAGTACTTC
CASSYEGVDEQYF
>TRBJ1-4|TRBV27|-|-|14
TGTGCCAGCAGTTTAGCGGGAGTGGGGGAAAAACTGTTTTTT
CASSLAGVGEKLFF
>TRBJ2-1|TRBV7-6|few|-|12
TGTGCCAGCGGGACAACCTACAATGAGCAGTTCTTC
CASGTTYNEQFF
>TRBJ2-5|TRBV7-9|-|TRBD1|14
TGTGCCAGCAGCCTCCGACAGGGAGCGGAGACCCAGTACTTC
CASSLRQGAETQYF
>TRBJ2-1|TRBV7-6|-|-|13
TGTGCCAGCAGCTCACTGACTAACAATGAGCAGTTCTTC
CASSSLTNNEQFF
>TRBJ1-4|TRBV4-1|-|-|15
TGCGCCAGCAGCCAAGGGTGGGGGGGAAATGAAAAACTGTTTTTT
CASSQGWGGNEKLFF
>TRBJ2-1|TRBV18|-|-|15
TGTGCCAGCTCACCAGCCACCTGGGGTTATGATGAGCAGTTCTTC
CASSPATWGYDEQFF
>TRBJ2-7|TRBV15|-|-|13
TGTGCCACCAGCAGAGATGGTGGCTACGAGCAGTACTTC
CATSRDGGYEQYF
>TRBJ2-7|TRBV11-2|once|-|16
TGTGCCAGCAGCTTAGCCCGGGGAGGGGGAGTCTACGAGCAGTACTTC
CASSLARGGGVYEQYF
>TRBJ2-2|TRBV5-5|-|TRBD2|16
TGTGCCAGCAGCTCCCTAGCGGGGCAGAACACCGGGGAGCTGTTTTTT
CASSSLAGQNTGELFF
>TRBJ2-1|TRBV7-9|-|TRBD2|18
TGTGCCAGCAGCTTCAAGCAAATTGGGACTAGCGGAAACAATGAGCAGTTCTTC
CASSFKQIGTSGNNEQFF
>TRBJ2-1|TRBV4-1|-|-|14
TGCGCCAGCAGCCAAGATAGAGGCAGGGTTGAGCAGTTCTTC
CASSQDRGRVEQFF
>TRBJ1-1|TRBV19|-|TRBD1|15
TGTGCCAGTAGTCTTGGACAGGGGACCTACACTGAAGCTTTCTTT
CASSLGQGTYTEAFF
>TRBJ1-2|TRBV6-1|once|-|12
TGTGCCAGCAGGGGCACGGTCTATGGCTACACCTTC
CASRGTVYGYTF
>TRBJ2-7|TRBV5-1|-|-|13
TGCGCCAGCAGCTTCGTTGAGCGCCACGAGCAGTACTTC
CASSFVERHEQYF
>TRBJ2-7|TRBV7-8|once|TRBD1|15
TGTGCCAGCAGTTATAGACGGACAGGCTCCTACGAGCAGTACTTC
CASSYRRTGSYEQYF
>TRBJ1-1|TRBV11-2|-|-|15
TGTGCCAGCAGCTTCCTACAGGGTGTGAACACTGAAGCTTTCTTT
CASSFLQGVNTEAFF
>TRBJ2-7|TRBV27|-|-|13
TGTGCCAGCAGCCATAGCGTTATCCACGAGCAGTACTTC
CASSHSVIHEQYF
>TRBJ2-7|TRBV18|-|-|14
TGTGCCAGCTCACCAAACACCCAGGCCTACGAGCAGTACTTC
CASSPNTQAYEQYF
>TRBJ1-1|TRBV7-3|-|-|13
TGTGCCAGCAGCAACTCGGGGAACACTGAAGCTTTCTTT
CASSNSGNTEAFF
>TRBJ2-2|TRBV5-1|-|-|14
TGCGCCAGCATCCCCGGGACAACCACCGGGGAGCTGTTTTTT
CASIPGTTTGELFF
>TRBJ1-3|TRBV5-1|-|-|15
TGCGCCAGCAGCTTGCCACGGGACCCTGGAAACACCATATATTTT
CASSLPRDPGNTIYF
>TRBJ2-5|TRBV18|-|-|15
TGTGCCAGCTCACCAGGTCGCACCGCGGAGGAGACCCAGTACTTC
CASSPGRTAEETQYF
>TRBJ2-7|TRBV6-1|-|-|16
TGTGCCAGCAGTGAAGGAGTCCGAATGGAGTACTACGAGCAGTACTTC
CASSEGVRMEYYEQYF
>TRBJ2-1|TRBV29-1|-|TRBD1|12
TGCAGCGGCGAAAATGACAGGGGTGTCTTGATCTTC
CSGENDRGVLIF
>TRBJ2-7|TRBV29-1|-|-|13
TGCAGCGTGGGGGGACTCAGCTCCTACGAGCAGTACTTC
CSVGGLSSYEQYF
>TRBJ2-2|TRBV15|few|TRBD1|13
TGTGCCACCAGCCTCGACAGGGTTGGGGAGCTGTTTTTT
CATSLDRVGELFF
>TRBJ1-2|TRBV29-1|-|TRBD1|16
TGCAGCGTTGAGAGGGACAGTGTTCGACCTTACTATGGCTACACCTTC
CSVERDSVRPYYGYTF
>TRBJ2-7|TRBV4-1|-|TRBD2|13
TGCGCCAGCAGCCACGATCCGGGACTAGCGGAGAACTTC
CASSHDPGLAENF
>TRBJ2-5|TRBV2|-|-|12
TGTGCCAGCAACAGGGTACAAGAGACCCAGTACTTC
CASNRVQETQYF
>TRBJ2-1|TRBV29-1|-|-|13
TGCAGTGGGGGCTGGAGCTCCTACAATGAGCAGTTCTTC
CSGGWSSYNEQFF
>TRBJ2-5|TRBV5-4|-|-|15
TGTGCCAGCAGCTTTCCAGGACCGAAGCAAGAGACCCAGTACTTC
CASSFPGPKQETQYF
>TRBJ2-7|TRBV4-3|-|-|15
TGCGCCAGCACCCCCGGCAGGGGATATTTATACGAGCAGTACTTC
CASTPGRGYLYEQYF
>TRBJ1-2|TRBV6-1|-|TRBD1|14
TGTGCCAGCAGCCCGACCCGGACAGGCTATGGCTACACCTTC
CASSPTRTGYGYTF
>TRBJ2-7|TRBV6-1|-|-|15
TGTGCCAGCAGTGGACCTCAGGGGGGGATTTACGAGCAGTACTTC
CASSGPQGGIYEQYF
>TRBJ2-7|TRBV19|-|-|16
TGTGCCAGTAGTATCGTCGGCGGTTATAGCTCCTACGAGCAGTACTTC
CASSIVGGYSSYEQYF
>TRBJ1-4|TRBV5-8|-|TRBD1|15
TGTGCCAGCAGCTTGGCAGGGGGCTTGGATGAAAAACTGTTTTTT
CASSLAGGLDEKLFF
>TRBJ2-3|TRBV28|-|-|13
TGTGCCAGCGGATCCCGGGACACAGATACGCAGTATTTT
CASGSRDTDTQYF
>TRBJ1-1|TRBV19|-|-|15
TGTGCCAGTAGTATACCCCACAGGGTTGACACTGAAGCTTTCTTT
CASSIPHRVDTEAFF
>TRBJ2-1|TRBV30|-|-|15
TGTGCCTGGAGTGTAATTCCGGGAGTGGGGAATGAGCAGTTCTTC
CAWSVIPGVGNEQFF
>TRBJ2-1|TRBV6-6|few|TRBD2|14
TGTGCCAGCGCGACTAGCGACTCCTACAATGAGCAGTTCTTC
CASATSDSYNEQFF
>TRBJ2-1|TRBV7-8|-|-|16
TGTGCCAGCAGCCCCGAGGGGGATTCCCTGACGGATGAGCAGTTCTTC
CASSPEGDSLTDEQFF
>TRBJ2-7|TRBV5-1|few|-|15
TGCGCCAGCAGCTTGGTGGCGGGACTGGGGTACGAGCAGTACTTC
CASSLVAGLGYEQYF
>TRBJ2-7|TRBV7-9|few|-|14
TGTGCCAGCAGCTTAGACAGGCCCCGACACGAGCAGTACTTC
CASSLDRPRHEQYF
>TRBJ2-3|TRBV15|few|TRBD2|16
TGTGCCACCAGCAGGGGGACTAGCGGGAGGGCGGATACGCAGTATTTT
CATSRGTSGRADTQYF
>TRBJ1-2|TRBV19|-|-|12
TGTGCCAGTACGGGAGGGAACTATGGCTACACCTTC
CASTGGNYGYTF
>TRBJ2-3|TRBV28|-|TRBD1|16
TGTGCCAGCAGTGGACCGACAGGGAGTGGTACAGATACGCAGTATTTT
CASSGPTGSGTDTQYF
>TRBJ1-1|TRBV19|-|-|14
TGTGCCAGTAGTATAGACACCTGGAACACTGAAGCTTTCTTT
CASSIDTWNTEAFF
>TRBJ1-2|TRBV30|-|-|13
TGTGCCTGGATGGGGCAGAGCAACTATGGCTACACCTTC
CAWMGQSNYGYTF
>TRBJ2-5|TRBV7-9|few|-|14
TGTGCCAGCAGCTTAGGTCCGAACCAAGAGACCCAGTACTTC
CASSLGPNQETQYF
>TRBJ2-7|TRBV28|once|TRBD2|14
TGTGCCAGCAGTTTATCTAGCGGGGTCTACGAGCAGTACTTC
CASSLSSGVYEQYF
>TRBJ2-5|TRBV30|-|TRBD1|14
TGTGCCTGGAGTACTGGGACAGGGTGGGAGACCCAGTACTTC
CAWSTGTGWETQYF
>TRBJ2-2|TRBV10-2|once|-|13
TGCGCCAGCAGTGAGCAATTTCCCGGGGAGCTGTTTTTT
CASSEQFPGELFF
>TRBJ2-3|TRBV15|-|TRBD2|16
TGTGCCACCAGCAGAGATACGACTAGCGGGGTTAATACGCAGTATTTT
CATSRDTTSGVNTQYF